The T cell receptor (beta chain) described here comes from a study of blood T cell repertoires in COVID-19 (dated by TCRdb to about 2020). Some background on the complete study: Samples covering the acute and convalescent phases of COVID-19 were provided by collaborators in the United States, Italy and Spain. The repertoires were released in a freely available public database intended as a resource for research on the immune response to SARS-CoV-2. Subjects who had been exposed to COVID-19, were actively infected with it, or had recovered from it provided the deeply sampled blood TCRbeta repertoires that made up the dataset. The sample metadata nearly always contained a de-identified subject ID, COVID-19 status, age in years and sex. The samples were drawn from the first 160 participants of the ongoing ImmuneRACE study and from 1,200 or so subjects provided by 6 global collaborators. The material from the prospective study consisted of cDNA or gDNA derived from T cells, B-cell-depleted T cells, or PBMCs. HLA class I and class II types, where available, came from metadata supplied by the sample provider rather than from assay-based typing. What the work shows at the level of the full study, not this receptor alone: The amount of clinical and demographic metadata varied by source and participant and was provided uncurated.

Taken from the germline V gene, the CDR1 and CDR2 loops are SNHLY and FYNNEI. Including the terminal cysteine and phenylalanine, the CDR3 comprises 15 residues. Just the 45-base CDR3 DNA is kept, in frame starting at base 1. Trimming leaves V shorter by 9 bases and J shorter by 8 bases, with the junction holding 9 bases beyond the gene matches. This clone was recorded many times. Its antigen target is currently unknown. Base qualities are missing; no much larger clone stands one base away. Collaborating institutions collected whole blood in K2EDTA tubes following their own protocols. Collaborator samples were shipped for TCRbeta analysis as frozen whole blood, isolated PBMCs, or DNA extracted from either sample type. TCRbeta CDR3 regions were amplified from genomic DNA by means of the immunoSEQ Assay, a bias-controlled multiplex PCR. As for the authors' bioinformatics: Nucleated cell counts per sample were estimated from amplification of reference gene primers within the assay. To quantify the absolute abundance of each unique TCRbeta CDR3 rearrangement, sequence reads were collapsed and filtered. For each sample, productive Simpson clonality was calculated as the square root of Simpson's diversity index over productive rearrangements. The table comes from immuneACCESS by way of TCRdb, which keeps in-frame sequences with V and J called. Part of the clones is missing from these tables; in studies checked, under half for an unresolved V gene and the rest for unknown reasons. For V, J and clone size, that table is used; D and trimming come from the DNA. Recorded for this sample are 100,000 to 120,000 clones; under 90% of them occurred a single time. The top ten constitute less than 45% of the sample.

Sequenced input: peripheral blood. The receptor was isolated from a man at least 80 years old with acute or convalescent COVID-19. Recombination joined TRBV2 with TRBJ2-1, with 14 middle bases fitting TRBD2. The sequenced DNA is TGTGCCAGTAGGGGGACTAGCGGGAGTTTTGATGAGCAGTTCTTC. This gives the protein CASRGTSGSFDEQFF.